The entry below gives a single TCR beta chain sequence along with its context. Its cognate antigen has yet to be identified. No base quality values were provided; no much bigger clone lies one nucleotide off. CDR1 and CDR2 (MGHDK, SYGVNS) derive from the germline V gene. There are 15 amino acids in the CDR3, from cysteine to phenylalanine inclusive. CDR3 DNA only is kept here, 45 bases in frame from base 1. Trimming takes 6 bases from V and 2 bases from J, and the germline ends sit 16 bases apart. The time point label here, explained by the study, means: week 47, end of study. Each vaccine dose, consisting of 300 ug of a 20-mer mutant IDH1 peptide in Montanide, was administered subcutaneously with topical imiquimod. Patients received eight vaccinations in weeks 1, 3, 5, 7, 11, 15, 19 and 23, corresponding to visits V03 through V10. The donors had newly diagnosed IDH1-mutant astrocytomas of WHO grade 3 or 4 that showed loss of nuclear ATRX. The samples were drawn from NOA16, a multicentre, single-arm, open-label phase I trial in Germany that tested a mutant IDH1 peptide vaccine in humans for the first time. The DNeasy Blood and Tissue Kit was used to extract genomic DNA from EDTA blood for TCRB sequencing.

The sample originates from a study of a mutant IDH1 vaccine in newly diagnosed glioma (dated by TCRdb to the early 2020s). Looking at the study overall: In the chemotherapy-containing groups, vaccination started alongside temozolomide cycles, whereas in patients who had radiotherapy alone it started 4-6 weeks after radiotherapy. Of the 32 patients who were treated, about 62% were male and around 38% were female, and the mean age was about 37 years. Prior to enrollment, standard therapy consisting of radiotherapy alone, temozolomide alone, or radiochemotherapy with temozolomide had been administered to patients, with the combination being received by most patients. Visit V12 was the week-35 safety follow-up and visit V13 was the week-47 end of study. Peripheral blood was drawn at six visits: V03 (baseline), V05, V07, V10, V12 and V13. Longitudinal TCRB deep sequencing was done for 25 treated patients, wherever samples were available for exploratory analyses.

The library was generated by the immunoSEQ multiplex PCR assay. Rearranged TCR beta chain sequences were amplified using the hsTCRB Kit according to the manufacturer's protocol. TCRB libraries were sequenced on an Illumina MiSeq. As for how the authors treated the data: The kit vendor's proprietary platform handled demultiplexing, trimming and gene mapping. Here the immuneACCESS table is served through TCRdb, limited to in-frame sequences with V and J called. Missing clones are a known gap in these copies; in checked studies unresolved V genes cover under half, and the rest lacks a known reason. Clone size and the V and J calls come from that table; the DNA yielded D and trimming. The sample table lists 84,000 or so clones, over 75% of them with a count of one. The ten top clones hold more than 5% of the sample. Overall results and qualifications from the work: Pseudoprogression appeared unrelated to alterations in the top peripheral T cell clonotypes detected by TCRB sequencing. The authors stated that sample limitations prevented analyses of patient blood samples from being reproduced. Selection of PBMC samples for TCRB deep sequencing was based on availability. Immune responses induced by the vaccine were seen in around 93% of patients across multiple MHC alleles.

This receptor was taken from a man aged 35 to 55 with glioma. The input for sequencing was PBMCs, taken from a glioma patient whose treatment included an IDH1 peptide vaccine. This sequence uses TRBV25-1 and TRBJ2-5; perhaps TRBD2 is the D gene, with 6 bases matching. The bases are TGTGCCAGCAGGAACCGGGGGATCGGGCAAGAGACCCAGTACTTC. This yields the protein CASRNRGIGQETQYF.